The rows below give T cell receptor beta chains drawn from one sample of a study of T cell responses to AZD1222 COVID-19 vaccine. Only in-frame clones appear in the TCRdb table, and some are missing; sequencing was by immunoSEQ multiplex PCR. This table holds some 97,000 clones, roughly 89% found once. Sequences were derived from peripheral blood, sampled on day 0 of AZD1222 vaccination. The receptor set was obtained from an adult in good health. Both conserved end residues are part of each CDR3. A D gene is named only where the DNA matches it firmly. Expanded clones get a size class; other rows say once, few or many, or leave the size out.

d_call: TRBD1; cdr3_length: 16; clone_size: .; v_call: TRBV24-1; j_call: TRBJ1-2; cdr3_nt: TGTGCCACCTCTGACCGGGACAGGGGTCGTCGCGCTGGCTACACCTTC; cdr3_aa: CATSDRDRGRRAGYTF
d_call: .; cdr3_length: 14; clone_size: few; v_call: TRBV7-2; j_call: TRBJ1-5; cdr3_nt: TGTGCCAGCAGCTTAGTGGGGGGCCGGCAGCCCCAGCATTTT; cdr3_aa: CASSLVGGRQPQHF
d_call: .; cdr3_length: 12; clone_size: .; v_call: TRBV29-1; j_call: TRBJ1-2; cdr3_nt: TGCAGCGTTGTTGTCAGGAGTTATGGCTACACCTTC; cdr3_aa: CSVVVRSYGYTF
d_call: .; cdr3_length: 14; clone_size: .; v_call: TRBV5-1; j_call: TRBJ2-3; cdr3_nt: TGCGCCAGCAGGCTGGGCAGGGAGACAGATACGCAGTATTTT; cdr3_aa: CASRLGRETDTQYF
d_call: .; cdr3_length: 17; clone_size: .; v_call: TRBV5-1; j_call: TRBJ2-3; cdr3_nt: TGCGCCAGCAGCCCTAACCGACTAGGCAGCCGAACAGATACGCAGTATTTT; cdr3_aa: CASSPNRLGSRTDTQYF
d_call: TRBD1; cdr3_length: 16; clone_size: .; v_call: TRBV5-1; j_call: TRBJ2-7; cdr3_nt: TGCGCCAGCAGCTTAACCCGGGGACAGGGAGCCTACGAGCAGTACTTC; cdr3_aa: CASSLTRGQGAYEQYF
d_call: .; cdr3_length: 15; clone_size: .; v_call: TRBV11-1; j_call: TRBJ1-6; cdr3_nt: TGTGCCAGCAGCCGTGGCGGAGTGATGGATTCACCCCTCCACTTT; cdr3_aa: CASSRGGVMDSPLHF
d_call: TRBD1; cdr3_length: 17; clone_size: .; v_call: TRBV27; j_call: TRBJ1-2; cdr3_nt: TGTGCCAGCAGTACCCTCCCCCCGGCAGGGGGCAACTATGGCTACACCTTC; cdr3_aa: CASSTLPPAGGNYGYTF
d_call: TRBD1; cdr3_length: 15; clone_size: .; v_call: TRBV5-1; j_call: TRBJ1-2; cdr3_nt: TGCGCCAGCAGCACATTAGGACAGGGGTTGAATGGCTACACCTTC; cdr3_aa: CASSTLGQGLNGYTF
d_call: .; cdr3_length: 14; clone_size: .; v_call: TRBV19; j_call: TRBJ2-3; cdr3_nt: TGTGCCAGTAGTAGCGGAACTAGCACAGATACGCAGTATTTT; cdr3_aa: CASSSGTSTDTQYF
d_call: TRBD1; cdr3_length: 14; clone_size: .; v_call: TRBV13; j_call: TRBJ2-7; cdr3_nt: TGTGCCAGCAGCGTAGGACAGGGAGGATACGAGCAGTACTTC; cdr3_aa: CASSVGQGGYEQYF
d_call: .; cdr3_length: 13; clone_size: .; v_call: TRBV5-6; j_call: TRBJ1-2; cdr3_nt: TGTGCCAGCAGCCCGGGACACCACTATGGCTACACCTTC; cdr3_aa: CASSPGHHYGYTF
d_call: .; cdr3_length: 13; clone_size: .; v_call: TRBV18; j_call: TRBJ1-1; cdr3_nt: TGTGCCAGCTCACCAGGGAGGAACACTGAAGCTTTCTTT; cdr3_aa: CASSPGRNTEAFF
d_call: .; cdr3_length: 14; clone_size: few; v_call: TRBV14; j_call: TRBJ2-7; cdr3_nt: TGTGCCAGCATGAAGACAGGGGAGGGTTACGAGCAGTACTTC; cdr3_aa: CASMKTGEGYEQYF
d_call: TRBD1; cdr3_length: 18; clone_size: .; v_call: TRBV6-4; j_call: TRBJ1-1; cdr3_nt: TGTGCCAGCAGAGTACCCTTCCTTGGACAGGGCCTGAACACTGAAGCTTTCTTT; cdr3_aa: CASRVPFLGQGLNTEAFF
d_call: .; cdr3_length: 13; clone_size: .; v_call: TRBV6-6; j_call: TRBJ1-4; cdr3_nt: TGTGCCAGCCACTCGCCAACTAATGAAAAACTGTTTTTT; cdr3_aa: CASHSPTNEKLFF
d_call: .; cdr3_length: 11; clone_size: .; v_call: TRBV29-1; j_call: TRBJ2-7; cdr3_nt: TGCAGCGTTGGACAGCTGGACGAGCAGTACTTC; cdr3_aa: CSVGQLDEQYF
d_call: .; cdr3_length: 14; clone_size: .; v_call: TRBV2; j_call: TRBJ1-1; cdr3_nt: TGTGCCAGCAGTGCGGAGGAGTTGAACACTGAAGCTTTCTTT; cdr3_aa: CASSAEELNTEAFF
d_call: .; cdr3_length: 13; clone_size: .; v_call: TRBV28; j_call: TRBJ2-5; cdr3_nt: TGTGCCAGCAGTACACGGGGTGAAGAGACCCAGTACTTC; cdr3_aa: CASSTRGEETQYF
d_call: .; cdr3_length: 15; clone_size: .; v_call: TRBV2; j_call: TRBJ2-7; cdr3_nt: TGTGCCAGCACCGTGGGGACGGAAAGCTCCTACGAGCAGTACTTC; cdr3_aa: CASTVGTESSYEQYF
d_call: TRBD2; cdr3_length: 14; clone_size: .; v_call: TRBV5-1; j_call: TRBJ2-5; cdr3_nt: TGCGCCAGCAGCCCATTAGCGGGAGAAGAGACCCAGTACTTC; cdr3_aa: CASSPLAGEETQYF
d_call: .; cdr3_length: 15; clone_size: .; v_call: TRBV27; j_call: TRBJ1-2; cdr3_nt: TGTGCCAGCAGTTTATCGGCAGGGCTCAACTATGGCTACACCTTC; cdr3_aa: CASSLSAGLNYGYTF
d_call: TRBD1; cdr3_length: 17; clone_size: .; v_call: TRBV2; j_call: TRBJ1-5; cdr3_nt: TGTGCCAGCAGTGCTCCCAGGGGGGGGTATAGCAATCAGCCCCAGCATTTT; cdr3_aa: CASSAPRGGYSNQPQHF
d_call: .; cdr3_length: 16; clone_size: .; v_call: TRBV3-1/TRBV3-2; j_call: TRBJ1-1; cdr3_nt: TGTGCCAGCAGCCAAGATGGGGGCCCGCGGAACACTGAAGCTTTCTTT; cdr3_aa: CASSQDGGPRNTEAFF
d_call: TRBD1; cdr3_length: 14; clone_size: .; v_call: TRBV7-3; j_call: TRBJ1-1; cdr3_nt: TGTGCCAGCAGCTTAGAGGGGGCAAACACTGAAGCTTTCTTT; cdr3_aa: CASSLEGANTEAFF
d_call: TRBD2; cdr3_length: 16; clone_size: .; v_call: TRBV11-1; j_call: TRBJ2-5; cdr3_nt: TGTGCCAGCAGCTTAGGAGCTAGCGGGGGTGGGGAGACCCAGTACTTC; cdr3_aa: CASSLGASGGGETQYF
d_call: TRBD2; cdr3_length: 17; clone_size: .; v_call: TRBV5-4; j_call: TRBJ2-2; cdr3_nt: TGTGCCAGCAGCCCGGGACTAGCGGGGGGTAACACCGGGGAGCTGTTTTTT; cdr3_aa: CASSPGLAGGNTGELFF
d_call: .; cdr3_length: 14; clone_size: .; v_call: TRBV20-1; j_call: TRBJ1-5; cdr3_nt: TGCAGTGCTAGTAAGCAGGTTAGCAATCAGCCCCAGCATTTT; cdr3_aa: CSASKQVSNQPQHF
d_call: TRBD1; cdr3_length: 14; clone_size: once; v_call: TRBV6-4; j_call: TRBJ1-6; cdr3_nt: TGTGCCAGCAGTGTTGACAGGGGTAATTCACCCCTCCACTTT; cdr3_aa: CASSVDRGNSPLHF
d_call: .; cdr3_length: 12; clone_size: .; v_call: TRBV14; j_call: TRBJ2-1; cdr3_nt: TGTGCCAGCAGCCAAGCCCTGGACGTGTCCTTCTTC; cdr3_aa: CASSQALDVSFF
d_call: .; cdr3_length: 13; clone_size: .; v_call: TRBV10-3; j_call: TRBJ2-5; cdr3_nt: TGTGCCATCAAAGGGGCCAGGCAAGAGACCCAGTACTTC; cdr3_aa: CAIKGARQETQYF
d_call: TRBD1; cdr3_length: 14; clone_size: .; v_call: TRBV29-1; j_call: TRBJ2-7; cdr3_nt: TGCAGCGTCCTGGACAGGGAGTTCGCCTACGAGCAGTACTTC; cdr3_aa: CSVLDREFAYEQYF
d_call: .; cdr3_length: 13; clone_size: .; v_call: TRBV6-5; j_call: TRBJ1-2; cdr3_nt: TGTGCCAGCAGTTACTCCGGGGGTTATGGCTACACCTTC; cdr3_aa: CASSYSGGYGYTF
d_call: .; cdr3_length: 14; clone_size: .; v_call: TRBV4-1; j_call: TRBJ2-3; cdr3_nt: TGCGCCAGCAGCCAAGATTTAAGGGCATATACGCAGTATTTT; cdr3_aa: CASSQDLRAYTQYF
d_call: .; cdr3_length: 14; clone_size: .; v_call: TRBV9; j_call: TRBJ2-3; cdr3_nt: TGTGCCAGCAGCGTTGGGGAGAACACAGATACGCAGTATTTT; cdr3_aa: CASSVGENTDTQYF
d_call: .; cdr3_length: 11; clone_size: .; v_call: TRBV29-1; j_call: TRBJ1-1; cdr3_nt: TGCAGCGTTTTGGGGGGGTCTGAAGCTTTCTTT; cdr3_aa: CSVLGGSEAFF